One sample yielded the 23 T cell receptor beta chains listed below, sequenced in a study of blood T cell repertoires in COVID-19. Repertoires were generated with immunoSEQ multiplex PCR, while TCRdb's copy carries only in-frame clones and drops some. The sample consists of under 400,000 clones, about nine tenths of them appearing once. Sequenced input: peripheral blood. The origin of the receptors is a woman between 25 and 40 years old with COVID-19, enrolled during active disease.

The genes are TRBV3-1 (or the pseudogene TRBV3-2) and TRBJ2-2, with D perhaps TRBD2 (7 bases). In germline, CDR1 is LGHDT, CDR2 YNNKEL (reference sequence). The CDR3 loop spans 15 amino acids. V was pared by 4 bases and J by 5 bases, with 14 bases between. CDR3 amino acids: CASSLRGAATGELFF. The CDR3 DNA is TGTGCCAGCAGCCTACGGGGGGCCGCTACCGGGGAGCTGTTTTTT.

This chain connects TRBV27 to TRBJ1-4; 9 positions match TRBD1. Germline CDR1 is MNHEY and CDR2 is SMNVEV (reference sequence). CDR3 length equals 16 residues. The junction had 6 bases not matched to a gene; V was cut back by 5 bases and J by 2 bases. In DNA, the CDR3 is TGTGCCAGCAGTCCGGACAGGGGAAAGACTAATGAAAAACTGTTTTTT. Translated, it gives CASSPDRGKTNEKLFF.

The V and J genes are TRBV7-9 and TRBJ1-2; 8 nucleotides line up with TRBD1. V gave up 5 bases and J gave up 5 bases; unmatched junction bases: 7. This CDR3 is built from 14 residues. CDR1 and CDR2 (germline): SEHNR, FQNEAQ (reference sequence). DNA for the CDR3: TGTGCCAGCAGCGGGAGGGACAGGACATATGGCTACACCTTC. This sequence encodes CASSGRDRTYGYTF.

J is TRBJ2-1 and V is TRBV5-1, with 8 bases identical to TRBD2. The V segment lost 0 bases and the J segment 4 bases; nucleotides outside the gene matches: 3. This CDR3 is built from 15 residues. Germline assignment: CDR1 SGHRS and CDR2 YFSETQ. CDR3 in DNA: TGCGCCAGCAGCTTGGGACTAGCGAATTACAATGAGCAGTTCTTC. Translating gives CASSLGLANYNEQFF.

The CDR3 here is CATWDTANTEAFF. CDR3 coding DNA: TGTGCCACCTGGGACACCGCGAACACTGAAGCTTTCTTT. V gene TRBV10-3 combines with J gene TRBJ1-1; D possibly corresponds to TRBD1 (6 bases). The V gene lost 10 bases and the J gene lost 1 base, with 13 bases spanning the gap. The CDR3 is 13 residues long. Germline V gene sequence: CDR1 ENHRY, CDR2 SYGVKD.

The rearrangement uses TRBV20-1 and TRBJ1-2; no firm D call. The CDR3 is 10 amino acids. Germline loops: CDR1 DFQATT, CDR2 SNEGSKA (reference sequence). The CDR3 is CIALESGYTF. In nucleotides, the CDR3 is TGCATTGCCCTCGAGTCGGGCTACACCTTC.

This chain connects TRBV11-2 to TRBJ2-7, with D perhaps TRBD2 (5 bases). This CDR3 has 15 residues. V lost 5 bases and J lost 7, with 21 bases in between. CDR1 SGHAT and CDR2 FQNNGV come from the germline V gene. CDR3 loop: CASSRGGLAFWEQYF. The CDR3 DNA follows: TGTGCCAGCAGCCGCGGAGGACTCGCCTTTTGGGAGCAGTACTTC.

J is TRBJ2-7 and V is TRBV5-1; tentatively, D is TRBD1 (7 bases). V lost 0 bases and J lost 7, with 11 bases in between. The CDR3 spans 13 residues. Per the germline V gene, CDR1 is SGHRS and CDR2 is YFSETQ. CDR3 in amino acids: CASSLEGAGEQYF. For the CDR3, the DNA is TGCGCCAGCAGCTTGGAGGGGGCGGGGGAGCAGTACTTC.

This clone was detected once. The chain links TRBV7-2 to TRBJ2-7; tentative D call: TRBD1 (5 bases). Germline CDR1 reads SGHTA; CDR2 reads FQGNSA. CDR3 length: 14 residues. V was pared by 5 bases and J by 1 base, with 12 bases between. The CDR3 DNA is TGTGCCAGCAGCCGCTTACAGGTTTCCTACGAGCAGTACTTC. Translation gives CASSRLQVSYEQYF.

The chain links TRBV28 to TRBJ1-2; 8 nucleotides align to TRBD1. V shed 5 bases, J shed 4 bases, and the junction held 6 bases outside the gene matches. There are 14 residues in the CDR3. Germline CDR1 is MDHEN and CDR2 is SYDVKM. The CDR3 region has the DNA TGTGCCAGCAGTACAGCCGGGACAGGCTATGGCTACACCTTC. Translation gives CASSTAGTGYGYTF.

The chain joins TRBV2 to TRBJ2-7; 9 positions match TRBD1. The junction had 5 bases not matched to a gene; V was cut back by 5 bases and J by 3 bases. This CDR3 region has 14 residues. CDR1 and CDR2 (germline): SNHLY, FYNNEI. The CDR3 protein is CASSLDRGDYEQYF. In DNA, the CDR3 is TGTGCCAGCAGTTTGGACAGGGGCGACTACGAGCAGTACTTC.

The chain carries TRBV5-1 and TRBJ2-7, with 10 bases matching TRBD2. V was clipped by 0 bases and J by 3 bases; unmatched bases: 6. CDR1 and CDR2 from the germline V gene are SGHRS and YFSETQ. This CDR3 is 16 amino acids long. The CDR3 DNA is TGCGCCAGCAGCTTGGTGGGGACTAGCGCGGTCTACGAGCAGTACTTC. The encoded protein is CASSLVGTSAVYEQYF.

The chain joins TRBV6-1 to TRBJ2-1; 8 bases agree with TRBD2. Trimming took 0 bases from V and 5 from J; bases not matched to a gene: 6. Germline assignment: CDR1 MNHNS and CDR2 SASEGT. The CDR3 has 16 residues. DNA of the CDR3: TGTGCCAGCAGTGAAGCGGAGCGGGAGCGCGACAATGAGCAGTTCTTC. Its translation is CASSEAERERDNEQFF.

The V call is TRBV2, the J call TRBJ1-6; TRBD1 matches at 7 bases. Germline V gene data show CDR1 as SNHLY and CDR2 as FYNNEI. The CDR3 runs 15 residues. V lost 4 bases, J lost 10 bases, and 10 bases stayed unmatched. In DNA, the CDR3 is TGTGCCAGCAGTGGGCTACAGGGGATGGGCTCACCCCTCCACTTT. Residues: CASSGLQGMGSPLHF. The whole variable domain, filled in from reference TRBV2 and TRBJ1-6, reads EPEVTQTPSHQVTQMGQEVILRCVPISNHLYFYWYRQILGQKVEFLVSFYNNEISEKSEIFDDQFSVERPDGSNFTLKIRSTKLEDSAMYFCASSGLQGMGSPLHFGNGTRLTVT.

This clone was observed a single time. The V and J genes are TRBV9 and TRBJ2-3; 13 bases are a match to TRBD2. V lost 4 bases, J lost 5 bases, and 7 bases stayed unmatched. Germline assignment: CDR1 SGDLS and CDR2 YYNGEE. CDR3 size: 16 residues. The DNA of the CDR3 is TGTGCCAGCAGCCCTCCGGGACTAGCGGGACAAGATACGCAGTATTTT. Translated: CASSPPGLAGQDTQYF.

This rearrangement joins TRBV24-1 to TRBJ2-3; maybe TRBD2 (5 bases). V dropped 7 bases and J dropped 4 bases, with 11 bases sitting between them. The CDR3 loop spans 13 amino acids. CDR1 and CDR2 (germline): KGHDR, SFDVKD. CDR3 DNA: TGTGCCACCAGCAAACCCGGGGCAGATACGCAGTATTTT. Translation gives CATSKPGADTQYF.

The V call is TRBV7-2, the J call TRBJ1-2; TRBD1 aligns across 9 bases. Germline CDR1 SGHTA, CDR2 FQGNSA. V was pared by 0 bases and J by 5 bases, with 10 bases of the junction left unmatched. The CDR3 loop spans 17 amino acids. This chain's CDR3 is CASSLAFPDRGRYGYTF. The CDR3 coding sequence is TGTGCCAGCAGCTTAGCCTTTCCGGACAGGGGTCGGTATGGCTACACCTTC.

The V gene is TRBV5-1, the J gene TRBJ1-2; D is unclear. This CDR3 has 15 amino acids. Trimming left V 0 bases short and J 0 bases short, with 9 bases between. CDR1 SGHRS and CDR2 YFSETQ come from the germline V gene. The chain's CDR3 is CASSLGRISNYGYTF. The CDR3 region has the DNA TGCGCCAGCAGCTTGGGGCGGATATCTAACTATGGCTACACCTTC. The full variable domain, with the rest looked up from reference TRBV5-1 and TRBJ1-2, is KAGVTQTPRYLIKTRGQQVTLSCSPISGHRSVSWYQQTPGQGLQFLFEYFSETQRNKGNFPGRFSGRQFSNSRSEMNVSTLELGDSALYLCASSLGRISNYGYTFGSGTRLTVV.

This clone was recorded only once. CDR3 amino acids: CATSREFDLYGYTF. CDR3 nucleotides: TGTGCCACCAGCAGGGAGTTTGATCTCTATGGCTACACCTTC. This chain links TRBV15 with TRBJ1-2; D uncertain. The CDR3 consists of 14 residues. Between the trimmed V and J ends, which lost 3 bases and 4 bases, there was a span of 12 bases. Germline values: CDR1 LNHNV, CDR2 YYDKDF (reference sequence).

The chain links TRBV5-1 to TRBJ2-3; 14 nucleotides align to TRBD2. The CDR3 has 15 amino acids. The V segment lost 4 bases and the J segment 6 bases; nucleotides outside the gene matches: 4. Germline V gene sequence: CDR1 SGHRS, CDR2 YFSETQ. CDR3 residues: CASSPGLAGEDTQYF. For the CDR3, the DNA is TGCGCCAGCAGCCCGGGACTAGCGGGAGAGGATACGCAGTATTTT.

This clone came up once. The chain links TRBV7-9 to TRBJ2-7; 12 bases are shared with TRBD1. CDR3 length: 16 amino acids. Trimming cost V 5 bases and J 4 bases; bases outside gene matches: 9. CDR1 and CDR2 (germline): SEHNR, FQNEAQ (reference sequence). The CDR3 DNA reads TGTGCCAGCAGCGCCGCCGGGACAGGGGGCGGGTACGAGCAGTACTTC. This codes for CASSAAGTGGGYEQYF.

The rearrangement links TRBV19 to TRBJ2-3; tentatively, D is TRBD1 (6 bases). Trimming took off 5 bases at V and 2 bases at J, with 14 bases between the two ends. CDR3 length: 15 residues. CDR1 is LNHDA, CDR2 SQIVND, per germline (reference sequence). The CDR3 here is CASSPGQGLTDTQYF. The CDR3 DNA is TGTGCCAGTAGTCCGGGACAAGGGCTCACAGATACGCAGTATTTT. The full variable domain, completed using reference TRBV19 and TRBJ2-3, is DGGITQSPKYLFRKEGQNVTLSCEQNLNHDAMYWYRQDPGQGLRLIYYSQIVNDFQKGDIAEGYSVSREKKESFPLTVTSAQKNPTAFYLCASSPGQGLTDTQYFGPGTRLTVL.

CDR3 residues: CATSPGIFADTQYF. CDR3 bases: TGTGCCACCAGCCCCGGGATCTTCGCAGATACGCAGTATTTT. The V and J genes are TRBV15 and TRBJ2-3, with a possible D match to TRBD2 (5 bases). Germline lookup yields CDR1 LNHNV and CDR2 YYDKDF (reference sequence). The CDR3 totals 14 residues. The V and J ends lost 5 bases and 4 bases respectively, with 13 bases between them. The variable domain in full, completed from reference TRBV15 and TRBJ2-3, reads DAMVIQNPRYQVTQFGKPVTLSCSQTLNHNVMYWYQQKSSQAPKLLFHYYDKDFNNEADTPDNFQSRRPNTSFCFLDIRSPGLGDTAMYLCATSPGIFADTQYFGPGTRLTVL.